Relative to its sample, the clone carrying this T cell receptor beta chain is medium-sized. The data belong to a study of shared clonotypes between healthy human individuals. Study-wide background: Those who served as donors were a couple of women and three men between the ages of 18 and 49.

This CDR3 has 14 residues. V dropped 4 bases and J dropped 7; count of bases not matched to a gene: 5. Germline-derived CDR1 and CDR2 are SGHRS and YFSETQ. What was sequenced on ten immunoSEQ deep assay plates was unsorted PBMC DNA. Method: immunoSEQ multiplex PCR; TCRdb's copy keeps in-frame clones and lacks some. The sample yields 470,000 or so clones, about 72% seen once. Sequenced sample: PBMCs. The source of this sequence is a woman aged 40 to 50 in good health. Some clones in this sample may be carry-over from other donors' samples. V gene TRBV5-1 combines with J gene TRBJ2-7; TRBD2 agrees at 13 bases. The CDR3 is CASSTSGRAREQYF. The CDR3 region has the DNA TGCGCCAGCAGCACTAGCGGGAGGGCCAGGGAGCAGTACTTC.